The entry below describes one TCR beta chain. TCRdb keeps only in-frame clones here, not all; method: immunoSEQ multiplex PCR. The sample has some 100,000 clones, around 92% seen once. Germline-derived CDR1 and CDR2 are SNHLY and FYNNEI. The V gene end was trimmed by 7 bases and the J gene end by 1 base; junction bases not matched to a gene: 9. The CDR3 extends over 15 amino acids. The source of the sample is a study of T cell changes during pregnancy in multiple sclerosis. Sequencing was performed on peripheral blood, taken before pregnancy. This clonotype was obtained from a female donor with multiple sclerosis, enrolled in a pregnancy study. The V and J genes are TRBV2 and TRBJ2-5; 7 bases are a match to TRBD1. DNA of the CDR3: TGTGCCAGCAATCGACAGGGTCTGGGCCAAGAGACCCAGTACTTC. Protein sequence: CASNRQGLGQETQYF.